These T cell receptor beta chains were read from a single sample in a study of T cell changes during pregnancy in multiple sclerosis. The table came from immunoSEQ multiplex PCR; TCRdb's copy has only in-frame clones and leaves some out. Among roughly 35,000 clones, about 91% were seen once, and the ten largest hold approximately 0.45%. This material consisted of CD4+ T cells from peripheral blood mononuclear cells, taken after pregnancy. These receptors were taken from a female donor with multiple sclerosis, enrolled in a pregnancy study. The CDR3 runs from the conserved cysteine through the conserved F or W. Fields, in order: D gene, V gene, clone size, J gene, CDR3 DNA, CDR3 protein. A D gene is named only where the DNA matches it firmly. Some rows mark clone size as missing; the rest say once, few, many or name a class of expanded clone.

NA	TRBV11-2	NA	TRBJ1-3	TGTGCCAGCAGCTTAGTCAGGGGATTCGGAAACACCATATATTTT	CASSLVRGFGNTIYF
TRBD1	TRBV27	NA	TRBJ2-3	TGTGCCAGCAGTGCGCCCCGACAGGGGGCGAGGACAGATACGCAGTATTTT	CASSAPRQGARTDTQYF
NA	TRBV7-3	NA	TRBJ2-1	TGTGCCAGCAGCGCCTACAGGGATTCCGCGCAGTTCTTC	CASSAYRDSAQFF
NA	TRBV19	NA	TRBJ1-2	TGTGCCAGTAGTGTACAGGGAGGGGGCTATGGCTACACCTTC	CASSVQGGGYGYTF
TRBD2	TRBV7-3	NA	TRBJ2-3	TGTGCCAGCAGCTTAACGGGTGGAGCGGGGCACAACACAGATACGCAGTATTTT	CASSLTGGAGHNTDTQYF
NA	TRBV2	few	TRBJ1-3	TGTGCCAGCAGGGGGGCTCTAGGACTTACTGGAAACACCATATATTTT	CASRGALGLTGNTIYF
NA	TRBV10-3	NA	TRBJ2-1	TGTGCCATCAGTGAGTCGAATAGTCTTCTGAATGAGCAGTTCTTC	CAISESNSLLNEQFF
TRBD1	TRBV27	NA	TRBJ2-2	TGTGCCAGCAGTTTTTCGGGACAGGGGGGCACCGGGGAGCTGTTTTTT	CASSFSGQGGTGELFF
NA	TRBV6-1	NA	TRBJ1-5	TGTGCCAGCAGTGATCCCAAAAGTCCCGGCGGCCAGCCCCAGCATTTT	CASSDPKSPGGQPQHF
TRBD1	TRBV2	NA	TRBJ2-7	TGTGCCAGCAGCGAAATGACAGGGAAGGGGTCCTACGAGCAGTACTTC	CASSEMTGKGSYEQYF
TRBD1	TRBV2	NA	TRBJ1-6	TGTGCCAGCCAGGGTACAGGGGCGTACGGGCCCCTCCACTTT	CASQGTGAYGPLHF
NA	TRBV6-5	NA	TRBJ1-1	TGTGCCAGCAGTCAACAGGGCGTGAACACTGAAGCTTTCTTT	CASSQQGVNTEAFF
NA	TRBV21-1	NA	TRBJ1-6	TGTGCCAGCAGCATCTATGGGGACAGGGGCCCCGATTCACCCCTCCACTTT	CASSIYGDRGPDSPLHF
NA	TRBV5-4	few	TRBJ1-1	TGTGCCAGCACCTCCGGAGACGGGAACACTGAAGCTTTCTTT	CASTSGDGNTEAFF
TRBD1	TRBV19	NA	TRBJ1-1	TGTGCCAGTACCGCTGACAGGGGAACGTCGGCTTTCTTT	CASTADRGTSAFF
TRBD2	TRBV27	NA	TRBJ2-3	TGTGCCAGCAGTTTAAGGCGGGCTAGCGGGAGGGAAGGTACAGATACGCAGTATTTT	CASSLRRASGREGTDTQYF
TRBD2	TRBV5-4	NA	TRBJ2-1	TGTGCCAGCAGCCCGCCGGGCGGGGGAGGGAATGAGCAGTTCTTC	CASSPPGGGGNEQFF
NA	TRBV10-3	NA	TRBJ2-3	TGTGCCATCAGTGACCATGCAGATACGCAGTATTTT	CAISDHADTQYF
NA	TRBV6-6	NA	TRBJ2-1	TGTGCCACCAACACAGGGTGGTCCTACAATGAGCAGTTCTTC	CATNTGWSYNEQFF
TRBD2	TRBV9	NA	TRBJ2-7	TGTGCCAGCAGTCTAGCGGGAGGTTACGAGCAGTACTTC	CASSLAGGYEQYF
NA	TRBV7-2	NA	TRBJ1-6	TGTGCCAGCAGCTTAGTAGGGGTGTCACCCCTCCACTTT	CASSLVGVSPLHF
NA	TRBV11-2	NA	TRBJ2-7	TGTGCCAGCAGCCTACGGGTTGTCTCAACGGGGTACTCCTACGAGCAGTACTTC	CASSLRVVSTGYSYEQYF
TRBD2	TRBV19	NA	TRBJ2-2	TGTGCCAGTTCAACCCCGAGCTTGATAGCGGGAGAAACCGGGGAGCTGTTTTTT	CASSTPSLIAGETGELFF
TRBD2	TRBV7-3	NA	TRBJ2-1	TGTGCCAGCAGCATACTAGCGGGGGGACCCTACAATGAGCAGTTCTTC	CASSILAGGPYNEQFF
NA	TRBV9	NA	TRBJ1-5	TGTGCCAGCAGCGTAGCTACGTGGGGCCCCCAGCATTTT	CASSVATWGPQHF
TRBD1	TRBV11-2	NA	TRBJ1-2	TGTGCCAGCAGCTTATCAGGACAGGGGGAGGGCTACACCTTC	CASSLSGQGEGYTF
NA	TRBV29-1	NA	TRBJ2-1	TGCAGCGTTACCAACTTTCGGCAGGGAAGCTCCTACAATGAGCAGTTCTTC	CSVTNFRQGSSYNEQFF
TRBD2	TRBV7-6	NA	TRBJ2-5	TGTGCCAGCAGCTCTACTGGACTAGCCCAAGAGACCCAGTACTTC	CASSSTGLAQETQYF
TRBD2	TRBV19	NA	TRBJ2-1	TGTGCCAGTAGTCGACTAGCGGGAGAGGCGGGGTACAATGAGCAGTTCTTC	CASSRLAGEAGYNEQFF
NA	TRBV6-5	NA	TRBJ1-4	TGTGCCAGCAGTTACGCACCGGATGAAAAACTGTTTTTT	CASSYAPDEKLFF
TRBD1	TRBV28	NA	TRBJ1-5	TGTGCCAGCAGCACGGACAGGGTCAATCAGCCCCAGCATTTT	CASSTDRVNQPQHF
NA	TRBV27	NA	TRBJ1-2	TGTGCCAGCAGTTTCACGGGGGGGTACTATGGCTACACCTTC	CASSFTGGYYGYTF
NA	TRBV29-1	NA	TRBJ2-5	TGCAGCGGGAACGGACATCTGCAAGAGACCCAGTACTTC	CSGNGHLQETQYF
NA	TRBV6-1	NA	TRBJ1-2	TGTGCCAGCAGTGAAGTTGGCACCTATGGCTACACCTTC	CASSEVGTYGYTF
NA	TRBV7-8	NA	TRBJ2-3	TGTGCCAGCATGGGCAGGGCAGGGGTCGATACGCAGTATTTT	CASMGRAGVDTQYF
NA	TRBV29-1	NA	TRBJ2-5	TGCAGCGGGGGGAGGATCCGGATGGGAGAGACCCAGTACTTC	CSGGRIRMGETQYF
NA	TRBV2	NA	TRBJ1-5	TGTGCCACCAGTGGGGGGGAGAGAAATCAGCCCCAGCATTTT	CATSGGERNQPQHF
TRBD2	TRBV5-1	NA	TRBJ2-7	TGCGCCAGCAGCTCCAGCGGGGGTTTCTCCTACGAGCAGTACTTC	CASSSSGGFSYEQYF
TRBD2	TRBV7-2	NA	TRBJ2-6	TGTGCCAGCAGCTTAGTAGGGACTAGCGGGGTGGGTGGGGCCAACGTCCTGACTTTC	CASSLVGTSGVGGANVLTF
TRBD2	TRBV28	NA	TRBJ2-7	TGTGCCAGCAGTTTATCGACTAGCGGGAACCACGAGCAGTACTTC	CASSLSTSGNHEQYF
TRBD2	TRBV6-9	NA	TRBJ2-1	TGTGCCAGCAGCAACCTGACTAGCGGGAGGTCTTCGCCCCTCTCCCCCTCCTACAATGAGCAGTTCTTC	CASSNLTSGRSSPLSPSYNEQFF
NA	TRBV18	NA	TRBJ1-5	TGTGCCAGCTCACCCCAGGGTGGTGACCTCCAGCCCCAGCATTTT	CASSPQGGDLQPQHF
NA	TRBV5-4	NA	TRBJ2-7	TGTGCCAGCAGCTTACGGGGAGGGGGGTCCTACGAGCAGTACTTC	CASSLRGGGSYEQYF
NA	TRBV19	once	TRBJ1-5	TGTGCCAGTAGTCTTCAGTGGGGAGGACAGCCCCAGCATTTT	CASSLQWGGQPQHF
NA	TRBV5-4	NA	TRBJ1-6	TGTGCCAGCAGCGGGGGGGCCGGGTCGGGGGCTAATTCACCCCTCCACTTT	CASSGGAGSGANSPLHF